These 4 T cell receptor beta chains share one sample of origin, sequenced in a study of blood T cell repertoires in COVID-19. The table came from immunoSEQ multiplex PCR; TCRdb's copy has only in-frame clones and leaves some out. Of more than 13,000 clones in the sample, 90% were seen once. The specimen was peripheral blood. The receptor set was obtained from a human donor in a cohort sampled during active COVID-19.

The V gene is TRBV5-4, the J gene TRBJ1-2; D possibly corresponds to TRBD1 (5 bases). Germline lookup yields CDR1 SGHNT and CDR2 YYREEE (reference sequence). CDR3 length: 16 residues. V was shortened by 1 base and J by 5 bases, with 18 bases between the two germline ends. The CDR3 nucleotides are TGTGCCAGCAGCTTGTCTAACCGCGGGGCTTTGTATGGCTACACCTTC. Translating it yields CASSLSNRGALYGYTF.

This sequence joins TRBV30 and TRBJ2-7, with a tentative D call TRBD1 (6 bases). Germline CDR1 reads GTSNPN; CDR2 reads SVGIG (reference sequence). This CDR3 contains 13 residues. V was pared by 3 bases and J by 5 bases, with 14 bases between. The CDR3 DNA reads TGTGCCTGGAGCTTCACAGGGTACCACGAGCAGTACTTC. Translating gives CAWSFTGYHEQYF.

The chain recombines TRBV6-1 with TRBJ1-5; possibly TRBD1 for D (5 bases). The V and J ends lost 1 base and 2 bases respectively, with 9 bases between them. This CDR3 comprises 15 residues. CDR1 and CDR2 (germline): MNHNS, SASEGT. CDR3 bases: TGTGCCAGCAGTGAAGAGGGCAGGGGCAATCAGCCCCAGCATTTT. Its translation: CASSEEGRGNQPQHF.

The CDR3 sequence: CSASALSNTGELFF. The CDR3, as DNA: TGCAGTGCTAGTGCACTATCGAACACCGGGGAGCTGTTTTTT. This chain links TRBV20-1 with TRBJ2-2; the D is unclear. Trimming took 3 bases from V and 0 from J, leaving 8 bases between them. Germline values: CDR1 DFQATT, CDR2 SNEGSKA (reference sequence). The CDR3 is 14 amino acids.